The entry below gives a single T cell receptor (beta chain) sequence along with its context. The antigen remains unidentified. These data belong to a study of T cell responses to AZD1222 COVID-19 vaccine. Study-level points and caveats: Nearly half of spike-specific TCRs reportedly target variant regions that are unmutated in the B.1.351 and B.1.1.7 variants. Vaccine-associated CD4 TCRs ranged over spike, dominating at 160-218 and 743-854. Mostly white British, mostly female donors; authors suggested clonal diversity may be underestimated.

TCRdb's table, derived via immunoSEQ multiplex PCR, lists solely in-frame clones and lacks some. Of fewer than 130,000 clones in the sample, about four fifths were seen once. V was pared by 0 bases and J by 5 bases, with 10 bases of the junction left unmatched. From germline, CDR1 is SGDLS and CDR2 YYNGEE. CDR3 length: 17 amino acids. The sequence was obtained from an adult in good health. The rearrangement links TRBV9 to TRBJ2-5; 10 nucleotides line up with TRBD2. The specimen was peripheral blood, collected on day 0 of AZD1222 vaccination. CDR3 residues: CASSVAGSSGSRETQYF. The CDR3 nucleotides read TGTGCCAGCAGCGTAGCTGGCTCTAGCGGGAGCCGGGAGACCCAGTACTTC.